The sequence of this T cell receptor beta chain was determined in a study of neurological immune-mediated disorders. Overall study results and limits: The greatest TCR clonal expansion appeared in HTLV-1-associated myelopathy and the smallest, falling below healthy controls, in multiple sclerosis. Subjects shared no identical expanded-clone CDR3 amino acid sequences, suggesting private TCR-beta repertoires in all groups.

Time point defined: longitudinal time-point 1 (baseline). The authors produced cDNA by 5'RACE using 10-nucleotide random UMIs. TCRdb used MiXCR to reprocess the 5' RACE reads, holding one entry per CDR3 protein. The repertoire holds some 77,000 distinct CDR3 sequences, with roughly an eighth as singletons. The CDR3 is 16 amino acids. Germline CDR1 reads SGHRS; CDR2 reads YFSETQ. Losses at the gene ends were 4 bases for V and 6 bases for J; bases not matched to a gene: 13. This clonotype was recorded at least ten times. Its antigen is unidentified. This sequence was found in a female donor with HTLV-1-associated myelopathy (HAM/TSP). Sequenced input: PBMCs. This chain uses TRBV5-1 with TRBJ2-7; 10 nucleotides match TRBD2. CDR3 bases: TGCGCCAGCAGCACGGCTAGCGGGGGCCGATCGGGCGAGCAGTACTTC. This translates into CASSTASGGRSGEQYF.